A selection of T cell receptor beta chains follows, all from one sample in a study of response to subunit inactivated influenza vaccine. TCRdb processed the RT-PCR reads anew with MiXCR; each CDR3 protein has one entry. The sample shows over 400,000 distinct CDR3 sequences, roughly 13% of them seen only once. The source was PBMCs from blood, collected roughly 48 days after vaccination. The receptors stem from a middle-aged man who received an inactivated influenza vaccine. Both conserved end residues are part of each CDR3. The D gene is left open where the match is weak. Expanded clones are given a class, and other clones once, few, many or no size at all.

j_gene	v_gene	abundance	d_gene	CDR3nt	CDR3aa
TRBJ2-7	TRBV7-2	NA	TRBD2	TGTGCCAGCAGCTCAGGCAGACTAGCGGGAAATAGCGAGCAGTACTTC	CASSSGRLAGNSEQYF
TRBJ2-7	TRBV20-1	few	NA	TGCAGTGCTAGAGATAGCCCGCGACCTCTACGCCCCTACGAGCAGTACTTC	CSARDSPRPLRPYEQYF
TRBJ1-2	TRBV6-1	NA	TRBD1	TGTGCCAGCAGTGAAAAGCCAACATACCACCGGGACAGCTATGGCTACACCTTC	CASSEKPTYHRDSYGYTF
TRBJ1-2	TRBV20-1	NA	TRBD1	TGCAGTGCTAGAGGGGACAGGATTAACTATGGCTACACCTTC	CSARGDRINYGYTF
TRBJ2-7	TRBV20-1	few	TRBD2	TGCAGTGCTAGTCCCATAGCGGGAGGGCTACGCTCCTACGAGCAGTACTTC	CSASPIAGGLRSYEQYF
TRBJ2-1	TRBV24-1	many	NA	TGTGCCACCGCCAACTCAGAGGGTCATTACAATGAGCAGTTCTTC	CATANSEGHYNEQFF
TRBJ2-5	TRBV9	few	NA	TGTGCCAGCAGCGTAGTGGGGGGCAGGGAGACCCAGTACTTC	CASSVVGGRETQYF
TRBJ2-3	TRBV20-1	few	TRBD2	TGCAGTGCCCCATCCGGGACTAGCGGGAGCACAGATACGCAGTATTTT	CSAPSGTSGSTDTQYF
TRBJ1-2	TRBV29-1	few	TRBD1	TGCAGCGTCATAGAGGACAGGGGGGTTGGCTACACCTTC	CSVIEDRGVGYTF
TRBJ1-5	TRBV28	few	NA	TGTGCCAGCAGTTTATACAGGACTAGCGGGCCCCAGCATTTT	CASSLYRTSGPQHF
TRBJ2-1	TRBV3-1	NA	NA	TGTGCCAGCAGCCAGCTAGCGACCTACAATGAGCAGTTCTTC	CASSQLATYNEQFF
TRBJ2-3	TRBV29-1	NA	TRBD2	TGCAGCGTTGAAGCCGTAGACCGGGGACTAGCGGGAGAAGATACGCAGTATTTT	CSVEAVDRGLAGEDTQYF
TRBJ2-3	TRBV6-2/TRBV6-3	few	NA	TGTGCCAGCAGTTACCGGGGGCAAAGCACAGATACGCAGTATTTT	CASSYRGQSTDTQYF
TRBJ1-1	TRBV7-2	NA	NA	TGTGCCAGCAAGGAGGAGGGACCCCGGAAGACTGAAGCTTTCTTT	CASKEEGPRKTEAFF
TRBJ2-1	TRBV7-2	few	NA	TGTGCCAGCAGCTTAGTAGGCAAAAACAATGAGCAGTTCTTC	CASSLVGKNNEQFF
TRBJ2-1	TRBV18	many	TRBD1	TGTGCCAGCTCACCCGGGACAGGTATATACAATGAGCAGTTCTTC	CASSPGTGIYNEQFF
TRBJ2-1	TRBV3-1	NA	NA	TGTGCCAGCAGCACCCCCCACAATGAGCAGTTCTTC	CASSTPHNEQFF
TRBJ1-1	TRBV3-1	NA	NA	TGTGCCAGCAGCCAAGATAATGGGGGAACCCACACTGAAGCTTTCTTT	CASSQDNGGTHTEAFF
TRBJ2-1	TRBV3-1	many	TRBD1	TGTGCCAGCAGCCAAGATTTGGGGACAGCGGATGAGCAGTTCTTC	CASSQDLGTADEQFF
TRBJ1-2	TRBV2	many	NA	TGTGCCAGCAGTGGGGTGTCCCTCAACTATGGCTACACCTTC	CASSGVSLNYGYTF
TRBJ2-1	TRBV5-1	NA	NA	TGCGCCAGCAGCTTGAAGGGGGGGGTTCTCTCCTACAATGAGCAGTTCTTC	CASSLKGGVLSYNEQFF
TRBJ2-3	TRBV4-3	few	NA	TGCGCCAGCAGCCAAGAGTACGTGCAGACAGATACGCAGTATTTT	CASSQEYVQTDTQYF
TRBJ2-7	TRBV4-3	few	TRBD1	TGCGCCAGCAGCATACGGACAGGGGTCGCCTACGAGCAGTACTTC	CASSIRTGVAYEQYF
TRBJ2-5	TRBV4-1	many	NA	TGCGCCAGCAGCCAAGAACGGGAGACCCAGTACTTC	CASSQERETQYF
TRBJ2-5	TRBV6-2/TRBV6-3	many	NA	TGTGCCAGCACGGATCTGGGTACCCAGTACTTC	CASTDLGTQYF
TRBJ2-5	TRBV6-1	NA	NA	TGTGCCAGCAGTGAAGGATGGGGCGGGGAGACCCAGTACTTC	CASSEGWGGETQYF
TRBJ2-7	TRBV12-3/TRBV12-4	many	NA	TGTGCCAGCAGGGAACAGGGCAGCTCCTACGAGCAGTACTTC	CASREQGSSYEQYF
TRBJ2-1	TRBV2	few	TRBD1	TGTGCCAGCATTCCCCGGGACAGGGGATACAATGAGCAGTTCTTC	CASIPRDRGYNEQFF
TRBJ2-7	TRBV29-1	NA	NA	TGCAGCGCAGCACAGATCCCCGGGACCCTAGGCGAGCAGTACTTC	CSAAQIPGTLGEQYF
TRBJ2-1	TRBV15	NA	NA	TGTGCCACCAGCAGAGGACCGAATCCATACAATGAGCAGTTCTTC	CATSRGPNPYNEQFF
TRBJ1-2	TRBV29-1	few	NA	TGCAGCGTTCGTGCGCAGGGGCTCGGTTCCTATGGCTACACCTTC	CSVRAQGLGSYGYTF
TRBJ1-5	TRBV7-2	few	NA	TGTGCCAGCAGCGAGGAGGGTTTAGCCCAGCATTTT	CASSEEGLAQHF
TRBJ1-2	TRBV2	few	NA	TGTGCCAGCAGTGAAGTAGAAAACTATGGCTACACCTTC	CASSEVENYGYTF
TRBJ2-1	TRBV20-1	NA	TRBD2	TGCAGTGCTAGAGCCCTAGCGGGGACGGGGAATGAGCAGTTCTTC	CSARALAGTGNEQFF
TRBJ2-7	TRBV7-2	many	TRBD2	TGTGCCAGCAGCCTGGGACTAGCCTCCGAGCAGTACTTC	CASSLGLASEQYF
TRBJ1-1	TRBV7-9	NA	TRBD1	TGTGCCAGCTTTAGACAGGGTTTATCTGAAGCTTTCTTT	CASFRQGLSEAFF
TRBJ2-1	TRBV20-1	NA	TRBD2	TGCAGTGCTAGAGTAGGAGCGGGAGGGCCTTCGAATGAGCAGTTCTTC	CSARVGAGGPSNEQFF
TRBJ1-4	TRBV20-1	NA	TRBD1	TGCAGTGCAACCGGGACAGATAATGAAAAACTGTTTTTT	CSATGTDNEKLFF
TRBJ2-1	TRBV4-3	NA	NA	TGCGCCAGCAGCCAAGGAAACAGCGGGTGGGATGAGCAGTTCTTC	CASSQGNSGWDEQFF
TRBJ2-1	TRBV4-3	NA	TRBD2	TGCGCCAGCAGCCAAGAAGGCGGGGGAAGTGAGCAGTTCTTC	CASSQEGGGSEQFF
TRBJ1-4	TRBV5-1	NA	NA	TGCGCCAGCACCTCTTTACCCCAGTCGGATGAAAAACTGTTTTTT	CASTSLPQSDEKLFF